This T cell receptor (beta chain) was obtained from a study of control samples from healthy donors and cancer patients. This clone was seen a handful of times. The protocol was immunoSEQ multiplex PCR, while the TCRdb copy is restricted to in-frame clones and leaves out a portion. The table includes tens of thousands of clones, about four fifths detected once. The V gene lost 3 bases and the J gene lost 7 bases, with 13 bases spanning the gap. This CDR3 spans 13 amino acids. Germline V gives CDR1 DFQATT, CDR2 SNEGSKA (reference sequence). Sample: blood. The V and J genes are TRBV20-1 and TRBJ2-1; the D gene could be TRBD1 or TRBD2 (5 bases each). This TCR derives from a man between 65 and 80 years old in good health. The CDR3 protein is CSASPGATNEQFF. The CDR3 coding sequence is TGCAGTGCTAGTCCCGGGGCTACGAATGAGCAGTTCTTC.